The 5 T cell receptor beta chains given below trace back to one sample, sequenced in a study of cytomegalovirus exposure and HLA in healthy donors. 60 Vbeta and 13 Jbeta primers were used in PCR. Profiled with immunoSEQ multiplex PCR; TCRdb holds only in-frame clones, not every one. Of about 150,000 clones in the sample, more than 60% were seen once. The specimen was PBMCs. The receptors were sampled from a man younger than 40 in good health and CMV-seropositive.

This chain connects TRBV6-5 to TRBJ1-1; D may be TRBD1 (6 bases). V was clipped by 9 bases and J by 2 bases, with 13 bases between them. The CDR3 is made up of 13 amino acids. CDR1 MNHEY and CDR2 SVGAGI come from the germline V gene. The CDR3 coding sequence is TGTGCCAGTTTTCAAGGGGGAAACACTGAAGCTTTCTTT. Translating gives CASFQGGNTEAFF.

This clone was found a few times. The rearrangement joins TRBV7-2 to TRBJ1-4; 8 bases match TRBD1. CDR1 is SGHTA and CDR2 is FQGNSA in the germline V gene. There are 15 residues in the CDR3. V gave up 4 bases and J gave up 4 bases; unmatched junction bases: 5. CDR3 DNA: TGTGCCAGCAGCTCAGGACAGGGAGATAATGAAAAACTGTTTTTT. This encodes CASSSGQGDNEKLFF.

This chain uses TRBV30 with TRBJ2-7, with 10 positions matching TRBD2. The V and J ends lost 3 bases and 2 bases, in that order; junction bases with no gene match: 10. CDR3 size: 16 residues. Germline V CDR1 and CDR2: GTSNPN, SVGIG (reference sequence). CDR3 residues: CAWRALGTSDTYEQYF. DNA of the CDR3: TGTGCCTGGAGAGCCCTCGGGACTAGCGACACCTACGAGCAGTACTTC. The full variable domain, with the rest looked up from reference TRBV30 and TRBJ2-7, is SQTIHQWPATLVQPVGSPLSLECTVEGTSNPNLYWYRQAAGRGLQLLFYSVGIGQISSEVPQNLSASRPQDRQFILSSKKLLLSDSGFYLCAWRALGTSDTYEQYFGPGTRLTVT.

The chain has TRBV14 and TRBJ1-5; D unresolved. V shed 0 bases and J shed 6 bases, with 6 bases lying between them. The length of the CDR3 is 13 residues. Germline CDR1 is SGHDN and CDR2 is FVKESK. The CDR3 bases are TGTGCCAGCAGCCAAGATCGAGCTCAGCCCCAGCATTTT. Translating gives CASSQDRAQPQHF.

This sequence joins TRBV19 and TRBJ2-1; TRBD2 matches at 8 bases. CDR3 length: 16 amino acids. Germline V gene data show CDR1 as LNHDA and CDR2 as SQIVND (reference sequence). The V segment lost 3 bases and the J segment 3 bases; nucleotides outside the gene matches: 7. Here the CDR3 reads CASSIWSGSNYNEQFF. CDR3 DNA sequence: TGTGCCAGTAGTATTTGGAGCGGGAGCAACTACAATGAGCAGTTCTTC.